This TCR beta chain was recovered during a study of post-analysis software for immune sequencing data. In the study overall: The courses of disease that were included comprised relapsing-remitting, secondary progressive and progressive-relapsing multiple sclerosis. Study-level results: F measure showed strong co-clustering of same-batch samples. Comparison of patients with controls showed roughly five TRBV segments more frequent in patients, TRBV5-6, TRBV5-1 and TRBV20-1 among them. Significantly lower normalized Chao1 diversity was found in patients with multiple sclerosis relative to controls.

This clonotype came up many times. Its specificity is unknown. The CDR3 has 13 amino acids. Germline V gene data show CDR1 as MNHNY and CDR2 as SVGAGI (reference sequence). The V and J ends lost 4 bases and 9 bases, in that order; junction bases with no gene match: 2. The library was made from cDNA and included unique molecular identifiers. T cells numbering roughly 0.9 to 10 million yielded cDNA molecules that totaled about 500,000. TCRdb ran MiXCR on the PCR reads and lists one entry per CDR3 protein. This table holds 800,000 to 950,000 distinct CDR3 sequences, roughly 50% found once. This receptor was obtained from a girl aged 10 to 17 with multiple sclerosis. The chain carries TRBV6-6 and TRBJ2-1, with 11 bases aligning to TRBD2. Sequenced sample: blood. CDR3 amino acids: CASSSTSGGEQFF. In nucleotides, the CDR3 is TGTGCCAGCAGTTCTACTAGCGGGGGTGAGCAGTTCTTC.